These T cell receptor beta chains were read from a single sample in a study of control samples from healthy donors and cancer patients. TCRdb keeps only in-frame clones here, not all; method: immunoSEQ multiplex PCR. Of 84,000 or so clones detected, about nine tenths appear once; the ten largest clones hold 15% to 20%. The sequencing sample was made of blood. The source is a man over 45 in good health. The conserved cysteine and the conserved F or W are not part of the CDR3 here. Each record gives: V gene, J gene, D gene, CDR3 protein. The D gene is left open where the match is weak.

v_call: TRBV27; j_call: TRBJ1-1; d_call: TRBD1; cdr3_aa: ASSWTGDRVNTEAF
v_call: TRBV5-1; j_call: TRBJ2-1; d_call: TRBD2; cdr3_aa: ASSLEASGAPQF
v_call: TRBV19; j_call: TRBJ1-5; d_call: NA; cdr3_aa: ASRDDGLAESQPQH
v_call: TRBV19; j_call: TRBJ1-5; d_call: NA; cdr3_aa: ASSIRAQPQH
v_call: TRBV5-1; j_call: TRBJ2-7; d_call: NA; cdr3_aa: ASSGVNSYEQY
v_call: TRBV24-1; j_call: TRBJ2-5; d_call: NA; cdr3_aa: ATGTFEYQETQY
v_call: TRBV6-5; j_call: TRBJ2-1; d_call: NA; cdr3_aa: ASSYDWPLNEQF
v_call: TRBV27; j_call: TRBJ1-1; d_call: NA; cdr3_aa: ASSTRQFTEAF
v_call: TRBV30; j_call: TRBJ1-1; d_call: NA; cdr3_aa: AWSVQIFGGWNTEAF
v_call: TRBV27; j_call: TRBJ2-7; d_call: TRBD1; cdr3_aa: ASSRQGSYEQY
v_call: TRBV19; j_call: TRBJ2-7; d_call: TRBD2; cdr3_aa: ASSISGGDFEQY
v_call: TRBV3-1/TRBV3-2; j_call: TRBJ1-1; d_call: TRBD1; cdr3_aa: ASSQEGQGNTEAF
v_call: TRBV10-3; j_call: TRBJ1-5; d_call: NA; cdr3_aa: AISGQLNNQPQH
v_call: TRBV14; j_call: TRBJ2-1; d_call: NA; cdr3_aa: ASSTWDSNNEQF
v_call: TRBV2; j_call: TRBJ1-4; d_call: NA; cdr3_aa: ASKRFEKLF
v_call: TRBV7-2; j_call: TRBJ1-4; d_call: NA; cdr3_aa: ASSLVGGEKLF
v_call: TRBV24-1; j_call: TRBJ2-2; d_call: NA; cdr3_aa: ATEPANTGELF
v_call: TRBV14; j_call: TRBJ1-2; d_call: NA; cdr3_aa: ASSQEPAPYGYT
v_call: TRBV10-3; j_call: TRBJ1-6; d_call: NA; cdr3_aa: AITFDTYSPLH
v_call: TRBV6-5; j_call: TRBJ1-2; d_call: NA; cdr3_aa: ASSYRGGYT
v_call: TRBV7-8; j_call: TRBJ1-2; d_call: NA; cdr3_aa: ASSDLSGYT
v_call: TRBV4-3; j_call: TRBJ2-6; d_call: NA; cdr3_aa: ASSPDSSGANVLT
v_call: TRBV18; j_call: TRBJ1-1; d_call: NA; cdr3_aa: ASSPKEVRSTEAF
v_call: TRBV7-8; j_call: TRBJ2-7; d_call: NA; cdr3_aa: ASKVLTGGIYEQY
v_call: TRBV27; j_call: TRBJ1-6; d_call: TRBD1; cdr3_aa: ASSFKGRGTANSPLH
v_call: TRBV5-1; j_call: TRBJ1-2; d_call: NA; cdr3_aa: ASSLDGYT
v_call: TRBV29-1; j_call: TRBJ1-3; d_call: NA; cdr3_aa: SGQSGNTIY
v_call: TRBV3-1/TRBV3-2; j_call: TRBJ2-2; d_call: NA; cdr3_aa: ASGRADSNTGELF
v_call: TRBV3-1/TRBV3-2; j_call: TRBJ1-2; d_call: NA; cdr3_aa: ASSQVGQGYGYT
v_call: TRBV7-2; j_call: TRBJ1-5; d_call: NA; cdr3_aa: ASSLGMSNQPQH
v_call: TRBV6-5; j_call: TRBJ1-5; d_call: NA; cdr3_aa: ASSYKDSNQPQH
v_call: TRBV4-1; j_call: TRBJ2-3; d_call: NA; cdr3_aa: ASSQDQARRDTQY
v_call: TRBV19; j_call: TRBJ2-3; d_call: NA; cdr3_aa: ASRPRATDTQY
v_call: TRBV19; j_call: TRBJ2-7; d_call: NA; cdr3_aa: ASSDRYEQY
v_call: TRBV9; j_call: TRBJ2-5; d_call: TRBD2; cdr3_aa: ASSEQRGETQY
v_call: TRBV7-2; j_call: TRBJ1-2; d_call: NA; cdr3_aa: ASSSEGGYGYT
v_call: TRBV2; j_call: TRBJ1-1; d_call: NA; cdr3_aa: ASSVRQGNTEAF
v_call: TRBV7-9; j_call: TRBJ1-2; d_call: TRBD1; cdr3_aa: ASSRTGGHGYT
v_call: TRBV4-3; j_call: TRBJ1-1; d_call: TRBD1; cdr3_aa: ASSRQGDTEAF
v_call: TRBV5-4; j_call: TRBJ2-3; d_call: NA; cdr3_aa: ASSFSHSTDTQY
v_call: TRBV11-2; j_call: TRBJ2-7; d_call: NA; cdr3_aa: ASTTGAPSSYEQY
v_call: TRBV10-2; j_call: TRBJ1-3; d_call: NA; cdr3_aa: ASSESRRSGNTIY
v_call: TRBV19; j_call: TRBJ1-4; d_call: NA; cdr3_aa: ASSMGVGKEKLF
v_call: TRBV24-1; j_call: TRBJ1-2; d_call: NA; cdr3_aa: ATSDFNSYGYT
v_call: TRBV4-1; j_call: TRBJ1-5; d_call: NA; cdr3_aa: ASSPDNSNQPQH
v_call: TRBV6-1; j_call: TRBJ1-4; d_call: NA; cdr3_aa: ASSEARDRKLF